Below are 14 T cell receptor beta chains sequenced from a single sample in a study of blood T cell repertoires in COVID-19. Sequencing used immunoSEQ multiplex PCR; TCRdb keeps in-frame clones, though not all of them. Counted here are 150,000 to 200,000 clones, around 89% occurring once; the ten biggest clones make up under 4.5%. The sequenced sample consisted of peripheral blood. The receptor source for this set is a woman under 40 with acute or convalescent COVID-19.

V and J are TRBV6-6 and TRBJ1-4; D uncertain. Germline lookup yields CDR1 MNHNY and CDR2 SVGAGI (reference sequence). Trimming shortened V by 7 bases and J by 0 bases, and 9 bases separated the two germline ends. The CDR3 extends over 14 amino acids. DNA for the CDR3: TGTGCCAGCAAGCGGTCCGCAACTAATGAAAAACTGTTTTTT. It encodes CASKRSATNEKLFF.

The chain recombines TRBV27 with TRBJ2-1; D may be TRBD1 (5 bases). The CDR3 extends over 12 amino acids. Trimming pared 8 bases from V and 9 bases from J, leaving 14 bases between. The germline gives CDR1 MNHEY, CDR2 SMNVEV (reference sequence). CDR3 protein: CASGHPRGEQFF. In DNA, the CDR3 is TGTGCCAGCGGACACCCCAGAGGTGAGCAGTTCTTC.

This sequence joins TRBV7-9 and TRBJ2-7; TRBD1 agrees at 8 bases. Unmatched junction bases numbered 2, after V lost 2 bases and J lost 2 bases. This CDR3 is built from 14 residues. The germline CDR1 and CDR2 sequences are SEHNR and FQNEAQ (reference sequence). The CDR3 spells CASSLSDRAYEQYF. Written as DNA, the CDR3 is TGTGCCAGCAGCTTATCGGACAGGGCCTACGAGCAGTACTTC.

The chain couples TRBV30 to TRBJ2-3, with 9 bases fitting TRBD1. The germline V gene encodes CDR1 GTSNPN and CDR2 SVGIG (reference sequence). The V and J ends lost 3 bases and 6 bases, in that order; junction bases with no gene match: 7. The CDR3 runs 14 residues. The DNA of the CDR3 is TGTGCCTGGAGCATGGGACAGGGTGGCGATACGCAGTATTTT. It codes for CAWSMGQGGDTQYF.

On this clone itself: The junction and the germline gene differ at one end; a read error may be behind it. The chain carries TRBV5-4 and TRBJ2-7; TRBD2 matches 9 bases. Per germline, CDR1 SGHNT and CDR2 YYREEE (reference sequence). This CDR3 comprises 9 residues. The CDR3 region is CASAGGGLF. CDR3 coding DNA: TGTGCCAGCGCGGGGGGGGGCCTGTTC. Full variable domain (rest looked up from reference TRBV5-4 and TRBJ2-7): ETGVTQSPTHLIKTRGQQVTLRCSSQSGHNTVSWYQQALGQGPQFIFQYYREEENGRGNFPPRFSGLQFPNYSSELNVNALELDDSALYLCASAGGGLFGPGTRLTVT.

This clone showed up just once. CDR3 protein: CASSLAGGLEQYF. The CDR3 bases are TGTGCCAGCAGTTTAGCGGGAGGGCTCGAGCAGTACTTC. The rearrangement uses TRBV28 and TRBJ2-7; 9 nucleotides agree with TRBD2. Germline assignment: CDR1 MDHEN and CDR2 SYDVKM. The V gene end was trimmed by 2 bases and the J gene end by 6 bases; junction bases not matched to a gene: 2. The CDR3 totals 13 residues.

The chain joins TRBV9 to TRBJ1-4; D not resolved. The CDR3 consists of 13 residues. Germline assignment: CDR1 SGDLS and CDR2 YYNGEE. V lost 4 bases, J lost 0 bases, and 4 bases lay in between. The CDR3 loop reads CASSPATNEKLFF. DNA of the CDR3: TGTGCCAGCAGCCCCGCAACTAATGAAAAACTGTTTTTT. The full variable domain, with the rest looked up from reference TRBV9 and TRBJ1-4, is DSGVTQTPKHLITATGQRVTLRCSPRSGDLSVYWYQQSLDQGLQFLIQYYNGEERAKGNILERFSAQQFPDLHSELNLSSLELGDSALYFCASSPATNEKLFFGSGTQLSVL.

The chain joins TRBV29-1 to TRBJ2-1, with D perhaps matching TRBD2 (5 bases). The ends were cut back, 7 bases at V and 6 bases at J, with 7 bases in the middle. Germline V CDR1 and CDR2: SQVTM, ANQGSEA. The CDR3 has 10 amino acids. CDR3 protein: CSAGGNEQFF. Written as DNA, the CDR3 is TGCAGCGCAGGAGGCAATGAGCAGTTCTTC.

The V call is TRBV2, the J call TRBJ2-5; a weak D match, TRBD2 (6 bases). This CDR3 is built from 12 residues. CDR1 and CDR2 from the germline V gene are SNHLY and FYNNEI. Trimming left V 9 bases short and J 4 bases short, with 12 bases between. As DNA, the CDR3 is TGTGCCAGGGCTAGCGCCCGAGAGACCCAGTACTTC. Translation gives CARASARETQYF.

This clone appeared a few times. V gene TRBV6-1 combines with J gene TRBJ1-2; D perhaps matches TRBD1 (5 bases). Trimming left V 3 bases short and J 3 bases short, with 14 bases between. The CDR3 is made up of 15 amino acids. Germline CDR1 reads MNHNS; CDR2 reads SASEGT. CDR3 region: CASSDAGEEHYGYTF. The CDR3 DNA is TGTGCCAGCAGTGACGCGGGGGAAGAGCACTATGGCTACACCTTC.

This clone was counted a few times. CDR3 sequence: CAWTSGTSTDTQYF. The CDR3 DNA sequence: TGTGCCTGGACCTCAGGGACTAGCACAGATACGCAGTATTTT. The chain combines TRBV30 with TRBJ2-3, with D possibly TRBD2 on 6 matching bases. Trimming cost V 4 bases and J 0 bases, with 11 bases left between them. CDR3 length: 14 amino acids. The germline CDR1 and CDR2 sequences are GTSNPN and SVGIG (reference sequence). The whole variable domain, filled in from reference TRBV30 and TRBJ2-3, reads SQTIHQWPATLVQPVGSPLSLECTVEGTSNPNLYWYRQAAGRGLQLLFYSVGIGQISSEVPQNLSASRPQDRQFILSSKKLLLSDSGFYLCAWTSGTSTDTQYFGPGTRLTVL.

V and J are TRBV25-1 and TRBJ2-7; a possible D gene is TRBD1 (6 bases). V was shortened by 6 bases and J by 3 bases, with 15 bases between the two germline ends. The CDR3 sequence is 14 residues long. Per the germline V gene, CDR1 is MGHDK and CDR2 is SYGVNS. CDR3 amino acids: CASRGDNGRYEQYF. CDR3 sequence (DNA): TGTGCCAGCAGGGGGGACAATGGTCGCTACGAGCAGTACTTC.

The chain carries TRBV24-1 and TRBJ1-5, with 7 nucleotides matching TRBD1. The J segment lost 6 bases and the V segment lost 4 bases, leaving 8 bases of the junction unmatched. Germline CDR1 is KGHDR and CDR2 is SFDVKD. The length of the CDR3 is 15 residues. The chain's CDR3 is CATSDPTGAGQPQHF. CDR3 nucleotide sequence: TGTGCCACCAGTGACCCCACAGGGGCAGGTCAGCCCCAGCATTTT.

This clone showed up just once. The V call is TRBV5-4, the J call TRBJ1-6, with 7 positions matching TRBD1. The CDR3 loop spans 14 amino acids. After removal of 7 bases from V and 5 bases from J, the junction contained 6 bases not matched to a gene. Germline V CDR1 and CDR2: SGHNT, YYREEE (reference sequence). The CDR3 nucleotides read TGTGCCAGCCGATCCGGGACAGATAATTCACCCCTCCACTTT. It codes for CASRSGTDNSPLHF.